Shown below are 31 T cell receptor beta chains from a single sample sequenced in a study of blood T cell repertoires in COVID-19. Method: immunoSEQ multiplex PCR; TCRdb's copy keeps in-frame clones and lacks some. The sample lists 90,000 to 100,000 clones; around 88% were seen once. Sequencing used peripheral blood. Receptors originate from a man older than 75 with acute or convalescent COVID-19.

The chain carries TRBV5-4 and TRBJ2-1, with 9 bases aligning to TRBD2. After removal of 0 bases from V and 7 bases from J, the junction contained 2 bases not matched to a gene. This CDR3 contains 14 residues. Germline V gene data show CDR1 as SGHNT and CDR2 as YYREEE (reference sequence). The CDR3 DNA is TGTGCCAGCAGCTTGGGACTAGCGGTTAATGAGCAGTTCTTC. Its protein is CASSLGLAVNEQFF.

V usage is TRBV3-1 (or the pseudogene TRBV3-2) and J usage is TRBJ2-3; D gene uncertain. Trimming left V 1 base short and J 0 bases short, with 11 bases between. CDR1 and CDR2 from the germline V gene are LGHDT and YNNKEL (reference sequence). The CDR3 spans 16 residues. The CDR3 loop reads CASSQAQTGSTDTQYF. Here the CDR3 DNA reads TGTGCCAGCAGCCAAGCCCAGACTGGGAGCACAGATACGCAGTATTTT.

V usage is TRBV6-5 and J usage is TRBJ2-2, with unresolved D. The CDR3 has 15 amino acids. Germline values: CDR1 MNHEY, CDR2 SVGAGI. V lost 2 bases to trimming and J lost 4 bases, with 11 bases between them. The CDR3 region is CASSYAEPPTGELFF. The DNA of the CDR3 is TGTGCCAGCAGTTACGCAGAACCTCCCACCGGGGAGCTGTTTTTT.

The CDR3 protein is CASSQGGGFHSPLHF. The CDR3 DNA sequence: TGTGCCAGTTCACAGGGTGGTGGTTTTCATTCACCCCTCCACTTT. The chain carries TRBV19 and TRBJ1-6; tentatively, D is TRBD1 (6 bases). V was pared by 8 bases and J by 8 bases, with 19 bases between. This CDR3 is built from 15 residues. Germline lookup yields CDR1 LNHDA and CDR2 SQIVND (reference sequence). The full variable domain, in which reference TRBV19 and TRBJ1-6 provide the parts outside the CDR3, is DGGITQSPKYLFRKEGQNVTLSCEQNLNHDAMYWYRQDPGQGLRLIYYSQIVNDFQKGDIAEGYSVSREKKESFPLTVTSAQKNPTAFYLCASSQGGGFHSPLHFGNGTRLTVT.

The V gene is TRBV7-2, the J gene TRBJ1-2, with a tentative D call TRBD1 (5 bases). CDR3 length: 14 residues. Germline CDR1 SGHTA, CDR2 FQGNSA. V was cut by 5 bases and J by 0 bases, with 10 bases left in between. The CDR3 sequence is CASSPSTANYGYTF. In nucleotides, the CDR3 is TGTGCCAGCAGCCCATCGACAGCTAACTATGGCTACACCTTC.

V is TRBV6-5 and J is TRBJ1-6, with 11 bases that match TRBD1. After removal of 2 bases from V and 7 bases from J, the junction contained 4 bases not matched to a gene. The CDR3 covers 16 residues. Germline-derived CDR1 and CDR2 are MNHEY and SVGAGI. The CDR3 DNA is TGTGCCAGCAGTTACGGACAGGGGGCCTGGAATTCACCCCTCCACTTT. As protein: CASSYGQGAWNSPLHF.

This clone was recorded a few times. The rearrangement joins TRBV2 to TRBJ2-5; D unresolved. The CDR3 runs 12 residues. The germline V gene encodes CDR1 SNHLY and CDR2 FYNNEI. V lost 9 bases, J lost 5 bases, and 13 bases lay in between. CDR3 bases: TGTGCCAGTTCTTCGGTCGGGGAGACCCAGTACTTC. Its protein product is CASSSVGETQYF.

This chain connects TRBV19 to TRBJ2-7, with a possible D match to TRBD1 (5 bases). With 4 bases removed from V and 3 bases from J, the gap between germline ends came to 10 bases. The germline gives CDR1 LNHDA, CDR2 SQIVND (reference sequence). This CDR3 comprises 13 residues. CDR3 loop: CASSKPGHYEQYF. The CDR3 DNA is TGTGCCAGTAGTAAACCTGGACACTACGAGCAGTACTTC.

This chain links TRBV3-1 (or the pseudogene TRBV3-2) with TRBJ1-2; tentatively, D is TRBD1 (6 bases). Germline CDR1 is LGHDT and CDR2 is YNNKEL (reference sequence). This CDR3 is built from 14 residues. V was shortened by 4 bases and J by 7 bases, with 16 bases between the two germline ends. DNA of the CDR3: TGTGCCAGCAGCCCGGACAGATCAAGGGGTGGCTACACCTTC. Its protein product is CASSPDRSRGGYTF.

The rearrangement links TRBV28 to TRBJ1-2; TRBD1 matches 7 bases. J was trimmed by 1 base and V by 4 bases; bases with no gene match: 6. This CDR3 has 15 amino acids. Germline V CDR1 and CDR2: MDHEN, SYDVKM. CDR3: CASSSTGEINYGYTF. The CDR3 nucleotides are TGTGCCAGCAGTTCAACAGGGGAGATTAACTATGGCTACACCTTC.

J is TRBJ1-4 and V is TRBV5-1; 7 bases match TRBD1. The germline V gene encodes CDR1 SGHRS and CDR2 YFSETQ. The CDR3 sequence is 13 residues long. The ends lost 6 bases at V and 8 bases at J; junction bases unmatched: 7. The CDR3 DNA follows: TGCGCCAGCAAGAAGGGGGCGAGGGAAAAACTGTTTTTT. It specifies CASKKGAREKLFF.

This rearrangement joins TRBV25-1 to TRBJ2-4; 7 bases line up with TRBD1. The V and J ends lost 6 bases and 10 bases, in that order; junction bases with no gene match: 15. This CDR3 comprises 15 residues. Germline V gives CDR1 MGHDK, CDR2 SYGVNS. This CDR3 reads CASSKRVQGKEIQYF. The CDR3 DNA is TGTGCCAGCAGCAAACGTGTACAGGGGAAAGAAATTCAGTACTTC.

A single count supports this clone. The V call is TRBV29-1, the J call TRBJ2-5, with D perhaps matching TRBD1 (5 bases). The ends were cut back, 5 bases at V and 4 bases at J, with 14 bases in the middle. This CDR3 is built from 13 residues. Germline assignment: CDR1 SQVTM and CDR2 ANQGSEA. CDR3 sequence reads: CSVRQSQGETQYF. In nucleotides, the CDR3 is TGCAGCGTTCGACAGAGCCAGGGAGAGACCCAGTACTTC.

The V gene is TRBV29-1, the J gene TRBJ2-5; 7 bases are a match to TRBD1. The J segment lost 5 bases and the V segment lost 5 bases, leaving 8 bases of the junction unmatched. Germline V gene lookup returns CDR1 SQVTM and CDR2 ANQGSEA. This CDR3 comprises 13 residues. The CDR3 region is CSVRQGPGETQYF. CDR3 DNA: TGCAGCGTTAGACAGGGCCCCGGGGAGACCCAGTACTTC.

This chain joins TRBV7-2 and TRBJ2-1; D might be TRBD2 (5 bases). The germline CDR1 and CDR2 sequences are SGHTA and FQGNSA. There are 15 residues in the CDR3. V lost 3 bases, J lost 2 bases, and 11 bases lay in between. The CDR3 nucleotides are TGTGCCAGCAGCTTTTACGGGGTGGCCTACAATGAGCAGTTCTTC. It is translated as CASSFYGVAYNEQFF.

The V gene is TRBV20-1, the J gene TRBJ2-1; D gene unclear. Between the trimmed V and J ends, which lost 0 bases and 12 bases, there was a span of 9 bases. The CDR3 is 11 residues long. Germline V gives CDR1 DFQATT, CDR2 SNEGSKA (reference sequence). As DNA, the CDR3 is TGCAGTGCTAGAGATAGAGTTTGGCAGTTCTTC. Its translation is CSARDRVWQFF.

The rearrangement uses TRBV11-1 and TRBJ2-2, with TRBD2 matching 7 bases. The trim removed 5 bases at V and 4 bases at J, leaving 7 bases unmatched. CDR3 length: 15 amino acids. Germline V gene data show CDR1 as SGHAT and CDR2 as FQDESV (reference sequence). In DNA, the CDR3 is TGTGCCAGCAGCCTCCGGGAGGTGGGCACCGGGGAGCTGTTTTTT. This encodes CASSLREVGTGELFF.

The chain carries TRBV9 and TRBJ2-7, with D possibly being TRBD2 (5 bases). Trimming removed 4 bases from V and 5 bases from J, with 16 bases in between. The CDR3 loop spans 14 amino acids. CDR1 is SGDLS, CDR2 YYNGEE, per germline. CDR3 DNA sequence: TGTGCCAGCAGCCCCCGGTGGGAGTGGAACGAGCAGTACTTC. It codes for CASSPRWEWNEQYF.

J is TRBJ1-5 and V is TRBV2, with D uncertain. With 0 bases removed from V and 9 bases from J, the gap between germline ends came to 12 bases. Germline CDR1 reads SNHLY; CDR2 reads FYNNEI. The CDR3 loop spans 14 amino acids. CDR3 DNA sequence: TGTGCCAGCAGTGAAGCGAGGGAGGGTTCGCCCCAGCATTTT. Protein product: CASSEAREGSPQHF.

This CDR3 reads CASSYSGTNSNQPQHF. The CDR3 nucleotides read TGTGCCAGCTCATATTCCGGGACAAATAGCAATCAGCCCCAGCATTTT. The V call is TRBV18, the J call TRBJ1-5, with D possibly matching TRBD1 (6 bases). The CDR3 has 16 amino acids. Germline CDR1 KGHSH, CDR2 LQKENI. V lost 5 bases and J 0 bases, leaving 14 bases between the germline ends. Filled out from reference TRBV18 and TRBJ1-5, the complete variable domain reads NAGVMQNPRHLVRRRGQEARLRCSPMKGHSHVYWYRQLPEEGLKFMVYLQKENIIDESGMPKERFSAEFPKEGPSILRIQQVVRGDSAAYFCASSYSGTNSNQPQHFGDGTRLSIL.

This clone was counted once. The J gene is TRBJ2-2, the V gene TRBV5-1, with D possibly TRBD1 on 6 matching bases. Germline-derived CDR1 and CDR2 are SGHRS and YFSETQ. The CDR3 contains 15 residues. V was cut by 0 bases and J by 6 bases, with 12 bases left in between. The CDR3 DNA reads as TGCGCCAGCAGCTTGGTACAGGGTGGCCCCGGGGAGCTGTTTTTT. Translated: CASSLVQGGPGELFF.

The rearrangement uses TRBV6-5 and TRBJ2-7, with 11 nucleotides matching TRBD2. The CDR3 is 15 amino acids. The V gene's germline CDR1 is MNHEY and CDR2 SVGAGI. V was clipped by 4 bases and J by 1 base; unmatched bases: 3. CDR3 nucleotides: TGTGCCAGCAGTTTAAGGACTAGCGGGTCCTACGAGCAGTACTTC. It yields the protein CASSLRTSGSYEQYF.

V and J are TRBV5-1 and TRBJ2-7, with D hard to call. V shed 1 base and J shed 2 bases, with 13 bases lying between them. Germline values: CDR1 SGHRS, CDR2 YFSETQ. This CDR3 spans 15 amino acids. The DNA of the CDR3 is TGCGCCAGCAGCTTGAGAGGCCCGACTCCCTACGAGCAGTACTTC. It yields the protein CASSLRGPTPYEQYF.

This clone appeared once. V usage is TRBV7-2 and J usage is TRBJ2-3; D not certain. Germline CDR1 is SGHTA and CDR2 is FQGNSA. This CDR3 is 13 amino acids long. V dropped 5 bases and J dropped 3 bases, with 9 bases sitting between them. The CDR3 sequence: CASSAVRTDTQYF. DNA for the CDR3: TGTGCCAGCAGCGCCGTCAGAACAGATACGCAGTATTTT.

The CDR3 sequence is CASSPGTGDNQPQHF. Here the CDR3 DNA reads TGTGCCAGCAGCCCCGGGACAGGGGACAATCAGCCCCAGCATTTT. The chain employs TRBV9 and TRBJ1-5; 10 nucleotides match TRBD1. With V trimmed by 4 bases and J by 3 bases, 4 bases remained unmatched. This CDR3 region has 15 residues. The germline V gene has CDR1 SGDLS and CDR2 YYNGEE.

The chain uses TRBV6-2 or TRBV6-3 and TRBJ2-6; unclear D gene. Trimming pared 3 bases from V and 0 bases from J, leaving 6 bases between. The CDR3 length is 15 residues. Looked up from germline, CDR1 is MNHEY and CDR2 is SVGEGT. The CDR3 DNA is TGTGCCAGCAGTTATGCGTTCTCTGGGGCCAACGTCCTGACTTTC. Protein: CASSYAFSGANVLTF.

The chain recombines TRBV29-1 with TRBJ2-1; 13 positions match TRBD2. The CDR3 extends over 15 amino acids. CDR1 and CDR2 from the germline V gene are SQVTM and ANQGSEA. V was pared by 7 bases and J by 4 bases, with 7 bases of the junction left unmatched. The CDR3 sequence: CSGIGTSGTYNEQFF. Written as DNA, the CDR3 is TGCAGCGGGATCGGGACTAGCGGGACTTACAATGAGCAGTTCTTC.

The chain carries TRBV3-1 (or the pseudogene TRBV3-2) and TRBJ2-1; TRBD1 agrees at 12 bases. The CDR3 has 15 residues. V lost 2 bases and J lost 6; bases outside the gene matches: 2. From germline, CDR1 is LGHDT and CDR2 YNNKEL (reference sequence). As DNA, the CDR3 is TGTGCCAGCAGCCAACGGGACAGGGGGCGCAATGAGCAGTTCTTC. Its protein product is CASSQRDRGRNEQFF.

Notes on this clone: Different DNA sequences within this sample yield the same CDR3. This chain uses TRBV7-3 with TRBJ2-7; 7 bases line up with TRBD1. CDR3 length equals 13 residues. CDR1 is SGHTA, CDR2 FQGTGA, per germline. V was pared by 1 base and J by 7 bases, with 4 bases of the junction left unmatched. The chain's CDR3 is CASSLNRGREQYF. CDR3 in DNA: TGTGCCAGCAGCTTAAACAGGGGAAGGGAGCAGTACTTC.

V and J are TRBV9 and TRBJ2-3; 9 bases are a match to TRBD2. The CDR3 loop spans 16 amino acids. Trimming took 1 base from V and 3 from J; bases not matched to a gene: 6. The germline gives CDR1 SGDLS, CDR2 YYNGEE. CDR3 DNA: TGTGCCAGCAGCGTAAGTGGGACTAGCAGAACAGATACGCAGTATTTT. Its translation: CASSVSGTSRTDTQYF.

The J gene is TRBJ1-1, the V gene TRBV19, with a weak D call TRBD1 (6 bases). Trimming pared 3 bases from V and 4 bases from J, leaving 12 bases between. The CDR3 contains 14 residues. Germline assignment: CDR1 LNHDA and CDR2 SQIVND (reference sequence). The CDR3 bases are TGTGCCAGTAGTATTATGGGGGCGGGCACTGAAGCTTTCTTT. Protein: CASSIMGAGTEAFF.